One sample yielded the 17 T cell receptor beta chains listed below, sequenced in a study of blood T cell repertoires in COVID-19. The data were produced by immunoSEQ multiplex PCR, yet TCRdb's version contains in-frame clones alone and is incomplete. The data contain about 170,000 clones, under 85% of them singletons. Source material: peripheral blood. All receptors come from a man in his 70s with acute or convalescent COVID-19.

The CDR3 DNA reads as TGTGCCAGCAGACGGTCCCGGGGGGGCGAGCAGTACTTC. It yields the protein CASRRSRGGEQYF. J is TRBJ2-7 and V is TRBV5-6, with 8 positions matching TRBD2. V gave up 5 bases and J gave up 6 bases; unmatched junction bases: 7. Germline CDR1 SGHDT, CDR2 YYEEEE. This CDR3 region has 13 residues.

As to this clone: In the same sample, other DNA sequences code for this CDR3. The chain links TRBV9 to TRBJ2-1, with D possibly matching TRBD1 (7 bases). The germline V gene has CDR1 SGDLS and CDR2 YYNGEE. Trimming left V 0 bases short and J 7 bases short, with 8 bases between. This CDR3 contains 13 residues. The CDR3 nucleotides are TGTGCCAGCAGCGTAGCAGGGGGGAATGAGCAGTTCTTC. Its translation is CASSVAGGNEQFF.

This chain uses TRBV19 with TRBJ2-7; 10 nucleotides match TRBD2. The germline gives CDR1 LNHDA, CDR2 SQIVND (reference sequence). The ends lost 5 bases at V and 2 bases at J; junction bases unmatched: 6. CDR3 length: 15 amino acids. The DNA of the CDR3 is TGTGCCAGTAGTCCCCGGACTAGCGGAGCCTACGAGCAGTACTTC. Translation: CASSPRTSGAYEQYF.

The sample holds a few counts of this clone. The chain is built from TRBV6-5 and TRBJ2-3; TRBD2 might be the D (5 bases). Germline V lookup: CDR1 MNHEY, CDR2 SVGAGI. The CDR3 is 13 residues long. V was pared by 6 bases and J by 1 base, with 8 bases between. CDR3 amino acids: CASRKEGTDTQYF. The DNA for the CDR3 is TGTGCCAGCAGAAAGGAGGGCACAGATACGCAGTATTTT.

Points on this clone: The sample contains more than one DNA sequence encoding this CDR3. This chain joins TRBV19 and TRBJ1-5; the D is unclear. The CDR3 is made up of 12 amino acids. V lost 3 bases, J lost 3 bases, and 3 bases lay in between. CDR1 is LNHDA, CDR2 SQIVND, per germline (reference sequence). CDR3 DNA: TGTGCCAGTAGTATCCTCAATCAGCCCCAGCATTTT. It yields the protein CASSILNQPQHF. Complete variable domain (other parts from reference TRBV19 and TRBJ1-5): DGGITQSPKYLFRKEGQNVTLSCEQNLNHDAMYWYRQDPGQGLRLIYYSQIVNDFQKGDIAEGYSVSREKKESFPLTVTSAQKNPTAFYLCASSILNQPQHFGDGTRLSIL.

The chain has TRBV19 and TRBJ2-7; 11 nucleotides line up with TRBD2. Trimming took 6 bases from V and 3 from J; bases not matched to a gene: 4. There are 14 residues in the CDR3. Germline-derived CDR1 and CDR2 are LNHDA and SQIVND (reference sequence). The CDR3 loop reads CASRHTSGSYEQYF. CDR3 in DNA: TGTGCCAGTAGACATACTAGCGGGAGCTACGAGCAGTACTTC.

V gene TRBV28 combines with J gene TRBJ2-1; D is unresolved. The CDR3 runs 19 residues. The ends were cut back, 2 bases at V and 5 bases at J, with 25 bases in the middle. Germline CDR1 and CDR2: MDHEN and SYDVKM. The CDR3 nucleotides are TGTGCCAGCAGTTTAAAGAGAGCCCCGAGGCCAAGGTCAGACAATGAGCAGTTCTTC. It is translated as CASSLKRAPRPRSDNEQFF.

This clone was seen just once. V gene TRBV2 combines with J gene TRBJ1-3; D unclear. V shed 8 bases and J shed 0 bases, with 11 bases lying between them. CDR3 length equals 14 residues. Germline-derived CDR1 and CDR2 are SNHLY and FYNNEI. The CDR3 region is CASRNPSSGNTIYF. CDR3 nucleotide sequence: TGTGCCAGCCGCAACCCCAGCTCTGGAAACACCATATATTTT.

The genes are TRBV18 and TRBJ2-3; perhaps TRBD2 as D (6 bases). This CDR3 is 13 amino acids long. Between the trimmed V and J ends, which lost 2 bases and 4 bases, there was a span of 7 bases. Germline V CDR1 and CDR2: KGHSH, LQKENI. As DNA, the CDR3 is TGTGCCAGCTCACCAGGAGGGCCAGATACGCAGTATTTT. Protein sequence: CASSPGGPDTQYF.

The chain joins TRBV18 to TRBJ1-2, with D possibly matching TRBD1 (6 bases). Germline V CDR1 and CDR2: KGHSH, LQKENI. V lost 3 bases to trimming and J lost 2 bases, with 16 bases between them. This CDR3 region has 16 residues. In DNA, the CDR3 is TGTGCCAGCTCACCTGCTAGGACAGCTTACAACTATGGCTACACCTTC. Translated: CASSPARTAYNYGYTF.

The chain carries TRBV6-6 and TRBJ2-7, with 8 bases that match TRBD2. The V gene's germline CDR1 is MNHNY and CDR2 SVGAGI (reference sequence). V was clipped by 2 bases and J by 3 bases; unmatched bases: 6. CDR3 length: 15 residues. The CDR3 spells CASSYTASGGYEQYF. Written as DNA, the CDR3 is TGTGCCAGCAGTTACACCGCCAGCGGGGGCTACGAGCAGTACTTC.

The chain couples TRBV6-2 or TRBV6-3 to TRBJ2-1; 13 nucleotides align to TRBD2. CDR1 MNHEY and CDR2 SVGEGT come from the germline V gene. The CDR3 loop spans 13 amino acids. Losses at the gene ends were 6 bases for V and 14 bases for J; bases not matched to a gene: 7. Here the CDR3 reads CASSRGLAGVKFF. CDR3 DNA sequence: TGTGCCAGCAGCCGCGGACTAGCGGGAGTGAAGTTCTTC.

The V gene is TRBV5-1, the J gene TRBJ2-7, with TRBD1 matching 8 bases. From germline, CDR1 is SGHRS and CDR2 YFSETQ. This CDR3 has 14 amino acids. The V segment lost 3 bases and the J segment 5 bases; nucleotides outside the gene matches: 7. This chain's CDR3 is CASSSSGQGNEQYF. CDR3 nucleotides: TGCGCCAGCAGCTCCTCCGGACAGGGAAACGAGCAGTACTTC.

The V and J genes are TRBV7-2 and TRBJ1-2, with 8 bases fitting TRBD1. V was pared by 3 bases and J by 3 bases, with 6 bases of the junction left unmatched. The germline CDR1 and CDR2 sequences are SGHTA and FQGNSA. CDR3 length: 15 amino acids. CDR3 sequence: CASSFGTGLYYGYTF. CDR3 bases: TGTGCCAGCAGCTTCGGGACAGGACTGTACTATGGCTACACCTTC.

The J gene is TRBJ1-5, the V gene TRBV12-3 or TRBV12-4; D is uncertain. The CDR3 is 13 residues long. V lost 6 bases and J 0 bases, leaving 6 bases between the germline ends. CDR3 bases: TGTGCCAGCAGCCTTTATAGCAATCAGCCCCAGCATTTT. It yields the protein CASSLYSNQPQHF.

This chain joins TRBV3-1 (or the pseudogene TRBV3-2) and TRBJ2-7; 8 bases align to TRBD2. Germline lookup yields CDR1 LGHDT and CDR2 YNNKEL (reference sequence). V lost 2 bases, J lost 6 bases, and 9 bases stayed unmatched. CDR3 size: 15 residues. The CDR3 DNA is TGTGCCAGCAGCCAACAACTAGCGGCCACGTCCGAGCAGTACTTC. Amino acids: CASSQQLAATSEQYF.

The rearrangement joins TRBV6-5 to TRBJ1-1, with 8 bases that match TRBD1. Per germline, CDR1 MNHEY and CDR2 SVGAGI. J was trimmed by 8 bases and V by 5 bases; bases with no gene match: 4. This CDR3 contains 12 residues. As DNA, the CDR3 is TGTGCCAGCAGTCGACAGGGGCGGGAAGCTTTCTTT. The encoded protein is CASSRQGREAFF.